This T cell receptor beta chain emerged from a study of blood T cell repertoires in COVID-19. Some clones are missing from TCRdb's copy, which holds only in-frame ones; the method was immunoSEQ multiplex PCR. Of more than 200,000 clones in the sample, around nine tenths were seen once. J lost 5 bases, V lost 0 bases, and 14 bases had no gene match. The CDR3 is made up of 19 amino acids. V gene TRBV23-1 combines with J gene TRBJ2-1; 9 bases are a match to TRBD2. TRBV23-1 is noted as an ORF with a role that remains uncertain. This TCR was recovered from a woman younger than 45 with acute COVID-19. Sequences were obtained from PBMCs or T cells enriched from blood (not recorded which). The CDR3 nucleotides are TGCGCCAGCAGTCAATCTGTCCAGCGGGGGGCAACCATGGACAATGAGCAGTTCTTC. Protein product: CASSQSVQRGATMDNEQFF.